The clone carrying this T cell receptor (beta chain) was counted only a few times. The target antigen is unknown. Using RNA template, CDR3s of TCR alpha and beta were amplified with iRepertoire arm-PCR. TCRdb re-derived calls from the multiplex PCR reads in MiXCR, one entry per CDR3 protein. The sample lists some 160,000 distinct CDR3 sequences, about 47% occurring once. The sample belongs to a study of glioma-infiltrating T cells. General study points: Above-expected tissue-blood divergence occurred in all gliomas, most in low-grade ones.

Deletions cut 0 bases from V and 7 bases from J, with 10 bases between. Germline V lookup: CDR1 SGHRS, CDR2 YFSETQ. CDR3 size: 14 residues. The sequenced material came from glioma tissue, nonneoplastic brain tissue, or PBMCs (not recorded which). This clonotype was obtained from a human donor with low-grade glioma or glioblastoma, undergoing nonglioma brain surgery, or in good health (not recorded which). This sequence joins TRBV5-1 and TRBJ2-2; unclear D gene. In DNA form, the CDR3 reads TGCGCCAGCAGCTTGGACCCACAGTTCGGGGAGCTGTTTTTT. Translation: CASSLDPQFGELFF.